The rows below give T cell receptor beta chains drawn from one sample of a study of cytomegalovirus exposure and HLA in healthy donors. TCRdb keeps only in-frame clones here, not all; method: immunoSEQ multiplex PCR. This sample has over 250,000 clones, with 65% to 90% found just once. Material: PBMCs. The receptor set was obtained from a woman aged 18-35 years in good health and CMV-seronegative. CDR3s include the opening cysteine and the closing phenylalanine or tryptophan. D genes are given only for firm matches. A row's size may be missing; if present it is once, few, many or a size class.

D	size	V	J	CDR3	DNA
TRBD1	.	TRBV4-2	TRBJ1-5	CASSFDRGRQPQHF	TGTGCCAGCAGCTTCGACAGGGGAAGACAGCCCCAGCATTTT
.	.	TRBV30	TRBJ2-4	CAWGLQGLAKNIQYF	TGTGCCTGGGGACTACAAGGGTTAGCCAAAAACATTCAGTACTTC
TRBD1	.	TRBV30	TRBJ1-2	CAWSGTGDGYTF	TGTGCCTGGAGTGGGACAGGGGATGGCTACACCTTC
.	.	TRBV5-5	TRBJ2-7	CASSLAQYEQYF	TGTGCCAGCAGCTTGGCCCAGTACGAGCAGTACTTC
TRBD1	few	TRBV10-3	TRBJ1-4	CAISGTGGLGANEKLFF	TGTGCCATCAGTGGCACAGGGGGTCTAGGCGCTAATGAAAAACTGTTTTTT
TRBD2	.	TRBV4-1	TRBJ2-1	CASSQGSGSTYNEQFF	TGCGCCAGCAGCCAAGGGAGCGGGAGCACCTACAATGAGCAGTTCTTC
TRBD1	.	TRBV14	TRBJ1-2	CASSKTGTASGYTF	TGTGCCAGCAGCAAAACCGGGACAGCGTCTGGCTACACCTTC
.	.	TRBV28	TRBJ1-1	CASSSTHTEAFF	TGTGCCAGCAGTTCGACACACACTGAAGCTTTCTTT
.	.	TRBV2	TRBJ1-2	CASSEGLYGYTF	TGTGCCAGCAGTGAAGGACTCTATGGCTACACCTTC
TRBD1	.	TRBV11-1	TRBJ2-7	CASSIGTDYEQYF	TGTGCCAGCAGCATCGGGACAGATTACGAGCAGTACTTC
TRBD1	.	TRBV27	TRBJ2-1	CASSGLQGGGYNEQFF	TGTGCCAGTTCTGGCTTACAGGGGGGAGGCTACAATGAGCAGTTCTTC
TRBD1	once	TRBV5-4	TRBJ2-5	CASCLGTGGEETQYF	TGTGCCAGCTGCCTTGGGACAGGGGGCGAAGAGACCCAGTACTTC
.	.	TRBV14	TRBJ2-7	CASSLLPGEQYF	TGTGCCAGCAGCCTCCTTCCAGGAGAGCAGTACTTC
.	.	TRBV21-1	TRBJ2-7	CASSKQDGGTYEQYF	TGTGCCAGCAGCAAACAAGACGGCGGAACCTACGAGCAGTACTTC
.	.	TRBV7-2	TRBJ1-2	CASSLLLRGADGYTF	TGTGCCAGCAGCCTCCTACTTCGGGGGGCGGATGGCTACACCTTC
.	once	TRBV10-3	TRBJ1-1	CAISDSFSGNTEAFF	TGTGCCATCAGTGATTCCTTCTCAGGGAACACTGAAGCTTTCTTT
.	few	TRBV7-2	TRBJ2-7	CASSFFPAGLSYEQYF	TGTGCCAGCAGCTTCTTCCCAGCGGGCCTCTCCTACGAGCAGTACTTC
.	few	TRBV7-6	TRBJ1-1	CASSLVLITGNTEAFF	TGTGCCAGCAGCTTAGTCCTTATCACGGGGAACACTGAAGCTTTCTTT
TRBD2	.	TRBV6-1	TRBJ2-1	CASSGDPSGGFYNEQFF	TGTGCCAGCAGTGGGGACCCTAGCGGAGGTTTCTACAATGAGCAGTTCTTC
TRBD2	.	TRBV27	TRBJ2-7	CASSPRENRYEQYF	TGTGCCAGCAGTCCGCGGGAGAATCGGTACGAGCAGTACTTC
.	.	TRBV27	TRBJ1-2	CASSLIGQPKGRGYTF	TGTGCCAGCAGTCTCATCGGACAGCCAAAAGGACGGGGCTACACCTTC
.	.	TRBV7-6	TRBJ1-4	CASSLQGRGEKLFF	TGTGCCAGCAGCCTACAGGGCCGAGGGGAAAAACTGTTTTTT
.	.	TRBV25-1	TRBJ2-5	CASSESEETQYF	TGTGCCAGCAGTGAATCCGAGGAGACCCAGTACTTC
TRBD1	.	TRBV6-5	TRBJ1-3	CASSFARTGGNTIYF	TGTGCCAGCAGTTTCGCCCGGACAGGTGGAAACACCATATATTTT
.	.	TRBV19	TRBJ1-2	CASSTPGEAGHGYTF	TGTGCCAGTAGTACCCCCGGGGAGGCGGGGCATGGCTACACCTTC
.	once	TRBV7-2	TRBJ2-5	CASSPKETQYF	TGTGCCAGCAGCCCAAAAGAGACCCAGTACTTC
.	.	TRBV28	TRBJ1-6	CASSEEGGEMNSPLHF	TGTGCCAGCAGTGAGGAGGGTGGGGAGATGAATTCACCCCTCCACTTT
.	.	TRBV18	TRBJ2-2	CASSPPRTGTGELFF	TGTGCCAGCTCACCCCCGAGGACGGGAACCGGGGAGCTGTTTTTT
.	few	TRBV7-9	TRBJ2-7	CASSFIVYRQYF	TGTGCCAGCAGCTTCATCGTCTATCGGCAGTACTTC
TRBD1	.	TRBV7-9	TRBJ1-2	CASSRDRGPVEGYTF	TGTGCCAGCAGCCGGGACAGGGGACCAGTCGAGGGCTACACCTTC
.	.	TRBV5-1	TRBJ2-2	CASSPTGANTGELFF	TGCGCCAGCAGCCCCACGGGGGCGAACACCGGGGAGCTGTTTTTT
TRBD2	many	TRBV18	TRBJ2-1	CASSLAGGLGNEQFF	TGTGCCAGCTCCTTAGCGGGAGGTTTAGGCAATGAGCAGTTCTTC
TRBD1	.	TRBV18	TRBJ2-5	CASSPGQLYQETQYF	TGTGCCAGCTCACCGGGACAGCTCTATCAAGAGACCCAGTACTTC
.	.	TRBV7-3	TRBJ2-1	CASSQDTSSYNEQFF	TGTGCCAGCAGCCAAGACACAAGCTCCTACAATGAGCAGTTCTTC
.	.	TRBV7-9	TRBJ2-7	CASSRFTDRAYEQYF	TGTGCCAGCAGCCGATTTACCGACCGAGCGTACGAGCAGTACTTC
.	.	TRBV19	TRBJ1-2	CASSIIGTLNYGYTF	TGTGCCAGTAGTATAATTGGGACACTAAACTATGGCTACACCTTC
TRBD1	.	TRBV4-3	TRBJ2-7	CASSQEVLADRTYEQYF	TGCGCCAGCAGCCAAGAGGTCTTGGCGGACAGGACCTACGAGCAGTACTTC
TRBD1	.	TRBV6-5	TRBJ1-3	CASSYSRGQGNTIYF	TGTGCCAGCAGTTACTCGAGGGGGCAGGGAAACACCATATATTTT
TRBD1	.	TRBV19	TRBJ1-4	CATDPGQGIGKLFF	TGTGCCACCGATCCGGGACAGGGGATCGGAAAACTGTTTTTT
.	.	TRBV27	TRBJ1-1	CASSFARETEAFF	TGTGCCAGCAGTTTTGCTAGGGAGACTGAAGCTTTCTTT
TRBD1	.	TRBV11-2	TRBJ1-2	CASRIDRDYGYTF	TGTGCCAGCAGAATCGACAGGGACTATGGCTACACCTTC
.	.	TRBV6-5	TRBJ2-1	CASSVVEGSYNEQFF	TGTGCCAGCAGTGTAGTTGAGGGCTCCTACAATGAGCAGTTCTTC
.	.	TRBV18	TRBJ1-3	CASSPNVGHISGNTIYF	TGTGCCAGCTCACCTAATGTTGGGCACATCTCTGGAAACACCATATATTTT
TRBD2	.	TRBV5-4	TRBJ2-7	CASSPGGAISYEQYF	TGTGCCAGCAGCCCGGGGGGGGCGATCTCCTACGAGCAGTACTTC
.	.	TRBV30	TRBJ1-2	CAWSPGDYGYTF	TGTGCCTGGAGTCCCGGTGACTATGGCTACACCTTC
TRBD1	.	TRBV28	TRBJ2-2	CASLGQGRNTGELFF	TGTGCCAGCTTGGGACAGGGGCGTAACACCGGGGAGCTGTTTTTT
.	once	TRBV28	TRBJ1-2	CASSSGGPTSGYTF	TGTGCCAGCAGTTCCGGGGGGCCCACTTCTGGCTACACCTTC
TRBD1	.	TRBV11-2	TRBJ1-2	CASSSDRAYGYTF	TGTGCCAGCAGCTCGGACAGGGCGTATGGCTACACCTTC
.	once	TRBV7-2	TRBJ1-2	CASSLDFGQVGGYTF	TGTGCCAGCAGCTTAGATTTTGGACAAGTAGGCGGCTACACCTTC